The rows below give T cell receptor beta chains drawn from one sample of a study of OX40 agonist ivuxolimab in advanced cancers. Here immunoSEQ multiplex PCR was the method, and the copy in TCRdb shows in-frame clones only, minus some. The sample has about 59,000 clones; about 87% are singletons. Specimen: CD4+ or CD8+ T cells sorted from blood, collected in a trial of the OX40 agonist ivuxolimab. The source of these receptors is an adult with an advanced solid tumor such as melanoma, head and neck, liver or kidney cancer. Each CDR3 is given with its conserved first and last residue. D genes are given only for firm matches. Where a row states a size, it is once, few, many or the class of an expanded clone; other rows omit it.

TGTGCCAGCAGCTCCCGACAGGGGGCGTACTATGGCTACACCTTC	CASSSRQGAYYGYTF	TRBV7-2	few	TRBD1	TRBJ1-2
TGTGCCATCAGTGGAACGACAGGGGAGACCCAGTACTTC	CAISGTTGETQYF	TRBV10-3	once	TRBD1	TRBJ2-5
TGTGCCTGGGCTCTTCTCAACAATGAGCAGTTCTTC	CAWALLNNEQFF	TRBV30	-	-	TRBJ2-1
TGTGCCAGCAGTTCTACTACGAGCTCCTACAATGAGCAGTTCTTC	CASSSTTSSYNEQFF	TRBV27	-	-	TRBJ2-1
TGTGCCTGGAGTGTGGGCGAGCAGTACTTC	CAWSVGEQYF	TRBV30	-	-	TRBJ2-7
TGTGCCAGCAGTTACTGGCCCAGGGAACAGACCCAGTACTTC	CASSYWPREQTQYF	TRBV6-6	few	-	TRBJ2-5
TGTGCCAGCAGCCTGCGGACCTATGAAAGGACCACAGATACGCAGTATTTT	CASSLRTYERTTDTQYF	TRBV7-9	-	-	TRBJ2-3
TGTGCCAGCAGCTTTTACCCGGGACTAGCGGGGGGCGGCTCCTACAATGAGCAGTTCTTC	CASSFYPGLAGGGSYNEQFF	TRBV11-3	-	TRBD2	TRBJ2-1
TGTGCCTGGAGTGTCTTCCCCGCGGAGACCCAGTACTTC	CAWSVFPAETQYF	TRBV30	once	-	TRBJ2-5
TGTGCCAGCAGTGACCCCGGCCGGGGGAATGAGCAGTTCTTC	CASSDPGRGNEQFF	TRBV6-4	-	-	TRBJ2-1
TGTGCCTGGACAGGGTCGGGCGAGCAGTACTTC	CAWTGSGEQYF	TRBV30	-	-	TRBJ2-7
TGTGCCAGCTCACAATCTCAGGGGGCGAATGAAAAACTGTTTTTT	CASSQSQGANEKLFF	TRBV18	-	TRBD1	TRBJ1-4
TGTGCCAGCAGTTACTCGCGGGGATGGCCGAACACTGAAGCTTTCTTT	CASSYSRGWPNTEAFF	TRBV6-5	-	-	TRBJ1-1
TGTGCCAGCAGTTACTCGGTGGGCGGGGACGGCTACACCTTC	CASSYSVGGDGYTF	TRBV6-5	-	-	TRBJ1-2
TGTGCCAGCAGCTCCCGGGACAGGGGCACAGATACGCAGTATTTT	CASSSRDRGTDTQYF	TRBV5-4	-	TRBD1	TRBJ2-3
TGTGCCTGGAGTAGGAGCACAGATACGCAGTATTTT	CAWSRSTDTQYF	TRBV30	-	-	TRBJ2-3
TGTGCCAGTAGTAAGGGACAGGGAGCTGGAAACACCATATATTTT	CASSKGQGAGNTIYF	TRBV19	-	TRBD1	TRBJ1-3
TGTGCCAGCAGTGCCAACAGGGGGCCCTACGAGCAGTACTTC	CASSANRGPYEQYF	TRBV6-1	-	TRBD1	TRBJ2-7
TGTGCCAGCACCGTCGGGGTTGGAGAGACCCAGTACTTC	CASTVGVGETQYF	TRBV7-9	-	-	TRBJ2-5